One sample yielded the 32 T cell receptor beta chains listed below, sequenced in a study of early T cells in non-severe SARS-CoV-2 infection. One entry per CDR3 protein results from TCRdb running MiXCR on the 5' RACE reads. The sample consists of 70,000 to 90,000 distinct CDR3 sequences, roughly 12% of them appearing once. The specimen sequenced was whole blood. The origin of the receptors is an adult who was a healthcare worker with PCR-confirmed SARS-CoV-2 infection or an uninfected control (not recorded which).

This clonotype appeared a few times. The genes are TRBV5-6 and TRBJ2-3; 8 bases are shared with TRBD1. Germline lookup yields CDR1 SGHDT and CDR2 YYEEEE. CDR3 length: 13 residues. Trimming cost V 3 bases and J 6 bases; bases outside gene matches: 3. The CDR3 is CASSSRGRDTQYF. The CDR3 nucleotides read TGTGCCAGCAGCTCCAGGGGGCGGGATACGCAGTATTTT.

This clonotype was seen a single time. The junction does not match germline at one end; this may be a read error. The V call is TRBV11-2, the J call TRBJ2-1, with 9 bases fitting TRBD2. The CDR3 runs to 15 residues. The germline gives CDR1 SGHAT, CDR2 FQNNGV. CDR3 in DNA: TGTGACAGCAGCTTAGTAGCGGGAGACATCTATGAGCAGTTCTTC. Encoded protein: CDSSLVAGDIYEQFF.

This clonotype was seen more than once but under ten times. The chain combines TRBV30 with TRBJ2-5; D is perhaps TRBD2 (6 bases). The CDR3 consists of 15 residues. Germline values: CDR1 GTSNPN, CDR2 SVGIG (reference sequence). Trimming cost V 1 base and J 5 bases, with 17 bases left between them. CDR3 in DNA: TGTGCCTGGAGTGCTAATGCGGGATTCGGGGAGACCCAGTACTTC. Encoded protein: CAWSANAGFGETQYF.

The rearrangement uses TRBV7-3 and TRBJ2-5, with 7 bases matching TRBD2. The CDR3 is 16 amino acids. V dropped 3 bases and J dropped 4; count of bases not matched to a gene: 11. Germline V lookup: CDR1 SGHTA, CDR2 FQGTGA. The CDR3 bases are TGTGCCAGCAGCTTGGGATCTAGCGGAACGGGAGAGACCCAGTACTTC. Amino acids: CASSLGSSGTGETQYF.

This clonotype showed up just once. V usage is TRBV6-2 or TRBV6-3 and J usage is TRBJ2-7; D may be TRBD2 (5 bases). This CDR3 region has 12 residues. Germline CDR1 reads MNHEY; CDR2 reads SVGEGT. Trimming shortened V by 2 bases and J by 9 bases, and 11 bases separated the two germline ends. For the CDR3, the DNA is TGTGCCAGCAGTTACGAGGGTTTCGGGCAGTACTTC. Amino acid sequence: CASSYEGFGQYF.

This clonotype has more than one count but fewer than ten. V is TRBV4-2 and J is TRBJ2-7; 9 positions match TRBD1. Germline CDR1 LGHNA, CDR2 YNFKEQ. J was trimmed by 2 bases and V by 4 bases; bases with no gene match: 6. This CDR3 comprises 15 residues. The CDR3, as DNA: TGTGCCAGCAGCCCGACCGGGACAGGGCCCTACGAGCAGTACTTC. Its translation is CASSPTGTGPYEQYF.

This clonotype has a handful of counts. The chain is built from TRBV7-9 and TRBJ2-1; perhaps D is TRBD1 or TRBD2 (6 bases each). This CDR3 has 15 amino acids. Germline CDR1 SEHNR, CDR2 FQNEAQ (reference sequence). V was pared by 0 bases and J by 14 bases, with 20 bases between. The CDR3 DNA follows: TGTGCCAGCAGCTTAGCTTCGGGAGCCGCCTCAGGGGAGTTCTTC. Amino acids: CASSLASGAASGEFF.

The J gene is TRBJ2-7, the V gene TRBV7-9; D might be TRBD2 (5 bases). The V and J ends lost 5 bases and 6 bases respectively, with 20 bases between them. This CDR3 is 15 amino acids long. Germline CDR1 reads SEHNR; CDR2 reads FQNEAQ (reference sequence). CDR3 residues: CASSKEGSLSGEQYF. CDR3 in DNA: TGTGCCAGCAGCAAAGAGGGCAGTCTTTCGGGCGAGCAGTACTTC.

The V gene is TRBV30, the J gene TRBJ1-1; D remains unclear. The V gene lost 4 bases and the J gene lost 5 bases, with 11 bases spanning the gap. The V gene's germline CDR1 is GTSNPN and CDR2 SVGIG (reference sequence). CDR3 length: 12 amino acids. The CDR3: CAWTLGDTEAFF. The CDR3 DNA is TGTGCCTGGACCCTCGGGGATACTGAAGCTTTCTTT.

The rearrangement links TRBV19 to TRBJ2-3; a weak D match, TRBD1 (5 bases). In germline, CDR1 is LNHDA, CDR2 SQIVND (reference sequence). The CDR3 is 14 amino acids. Trimming removed 5 bases from V and 4 bases from J, with 13 bases in between. For the CDR3, the DNA is TGTGCCAGTAGTCGCCAGGGCGGAGCAGATACGCAGTATTTT. Its translation: CASSRQGGADTQYF.

There are a few counts of this clonotype. The chain's CDR3 is CASSERGGNTIYF. The CDR3 DNA is TGTGCCAGCAGTGAGCGAGGGGGAAACACCATATATTTT. This chain connects TRBV6-1 to TRBJ1-3, with no clear D. The V gene lost 3 bases and the J gene lost 4 bases, with 7 bases spanning the gap. CDR3 length: 13 amino acids. Germline loops: CDR1 MNHNS, CDR2 SASEGT.

The chain joins TRBV5-5 to TRBJ2-3; tentatively, D is TRBD2 (6 bases). This CDR3 region has 14 residues. The V end was cut by 5 bases, the J end by 2 bases, with 12 bases between. Germline assignment: CDR1 SGHKS and CDR2 YYEKEE (reference sequence). This CDR3 reads CASRFTGDTDTQYF. The CDR3, as DNA: TGTGCCAGCAGATTCACGGGGGACACAGATACGCAGTATTTT.

This clonotype was detected only a few times. This chain uses TRBV5-1 with TRBJ2-3, with 13 positions matching TRBD2. Germline CDR1 SGHRS, CDR2 YFSETQ. The length of the CDR3 is 23 residues. V was pared by 4 bases and J by 0 bases, with 23 bases of the junction left unmatched. CDR3 coding DNA: TGCGCCAGCAGCCGGGCGCCCACCTCCGGGACTAGCGGGACGATCCCTAGCACAGATACGCAGTATTTT. This sequence encodes CASSRAPTSGTSGTIPSTDTQYF.

This chain joins TRBV29-1 and TRBJ2-3; TRBD1 might be the D (6 bases). Germline V gives CDR1 SQVTM, CDR2 ANQGSEA. The V end lost 6 bases, the J end lost 6 bases, and 16 bases lay between the germline ends. This CDR3 spans 13 amino acids. Here the CDR3 reads CSVVQGPVDTQYF. The CDR3 nucleotides read TGCAGCGTAGTTCAGGGGCCGGTTGATACGCAGTATTTT.

The chain couples TRBV9 to TRBJ2-1; D not resolved. Trimming left V 0 bases short and J 0 bases short, with 7 bases between. CDR3 length: 15 residues. Germline CDR1 is SGDLS and CDR2 is YYNGEE. In DNA, the CDR3 is TGTGCCAGCAGCGTAGACAGCCCCTCCTACAATGAGCAGTTCTTC. As protein: CASSVDSPSYNEQFF.

This clonotype was recorded at least ten times. The chain combines TRBV7-2 with TRBJ1-1; possible D gene TRBD1, 5 bases. CDR3 size: 16 residues. CDR1 and CDR2 (germline): SGHTA, FQGNSA. V was cut by 1 base and J by 3 bases, with 15 bases left in between. CDR3 sequence reads: CASSLEGGGRYTEAFF. As DNA, the CDR3 is TGTGCCAGCAGCTTAGAGGGCGGGGGTAGGTACACTGAAGCTTTCTTT.

The sample holds many counts of this clonotype. The V call is TRBV20-1, the J call TRBJ2-5; TRBD2 is a possible D gene (7 bases). Between the trimmed V and J ends, which lost 2 bases and 2 bases, there was a span of 18 bases. The CDR3 has 16 residues. Germline CDR1 reads DFQATT; CDR2 reads SNEGSKA (reference sequence). CDR3 bases: TGCAGTGCTAGACCCGCCCGAAAGGGGGGGCAAGAGACCCAGTACTTC. This translates into CSARPARKGGQETQYF.

The gene calls are TRBV18 and TRBJ2-6, with D hard to call. The V end lost 7 bases, the J end lost 0 bases, and 7 bases lay between the germline ends. Germline values: CDR1 KGHSH, CDR2 LQKENI. There are 14 residues in the CDR3. The CDR3 here is CASCEYSGANVLTF. DNA for the CDR3: TGTGCCAGCTGCGAGTACTCTGGGGCCAACGTCCTGACTTTC.

The chain carries TRBV20-1 and TRBJ2-2, with D perhaps TRBD2 (5 bases). V dropped 0 bases and J dropped 4 bases, with 15 bases sitting between them. The germline CDR1 and CDR2 sequences are DFQATT and SNEGSKA (reference sequence). CDR3 length equals 16 residues. In DNA form, the CDR3 reads TGCAGTGCTAGAGAAAATCGAGGGTCTCGCACCGGGGAGCTGTTTTTT. Residues: CSARENRGSRTGELFF.

This clonotype was seen many times. The rearrangement links TRBV30 to TRBJ1-2, with D uncertain. Trimming removed 2 bases at V and 4 bases at J, with 5 bases between. Germline V gene sequence: CDR1 GTSNPN, CDR2 SVGIG (reference sequence). This CDR3 is built from 11 residues. CDR3 bases: TGTGCCTGGAGTCGTACCTATGGCTACACCTTC. This sequence encodes CAWSRTYGYTF. Together with reference TRBV30 and TRBJ1-2, the CDR3 gives the full variable domain: SQTIHQWPATLVQPVGSPLSLECTVEGTSNPNLYWYRQAAGRGLQLLFYSVGIGQISSEVPQNLSASRPQDRQFILSSKKLLLSDSGFYLCAWSRTYGYTFGSGTRLTVV.

A few counts support this clonotype. This sequence joins TRBV6-6 and TRBJ1-4; D gene unclear. Trimming took off 5 bases at V and 0 bases at J, with 19 bases between the two ends. Germline assignment: CDR1 MNHNY and CDR2 SVGAGI (reference sequence). The CDR3 sequence is 18 residues long. This CDR3 is CASSGYQAGVATNEKLFF. The CDR3 nucleotides are TGTGCCAGCAGTGGCTACCAGGCGGGCGTTGCAACTAATGAAAAACTGTTTTTT.

The chain uses TRBV28 and TRBJ1-6; 9 bases agree with TRBD1. Germline trimming cut 8 bases from V and 2 bases from J; bases unmatched to any gene: 7. The germline V gene encodes CDR1 MDHEN and CDR2 SYDVKM. This CDR3 spans 16 amino acids. The CDR3: CASATGGTTYNSPLHF. The CDR3 DNA follows: TGTGCCAGCGCAACAGGGGGCACCACCTATAATTCACCCCTCCACTTT.

This clonotype was observed at least ten times. The V and J genes are TRBV10-3 and TRBJ1-5, with 9 bases identical to TRBD1. The CDR3 sequence is 15 residues long. The V and J ends lost 4 bases and 4 bases, in that order; junction bases with no gene match: 5. In germline, CDR1 is ENHRY, CDR2 SYGVKD. CDR3 loop: CAISGGQGWNQPQHF. The CDR3 region has the DNA TGTGCCATCAGTGGGGGACAGGGATGGAATCAGCCCCAGCATTTT.

This clonotype was detected only a few times. The V call is TRBV20-1, the J call TRBJ2-7; possibly TRBD2 for D (5 bases). Germline loops: CDR1 DFQATT, CDR2 SNEGSKA (reference sequence). Trimming took 5 bases from V and 2 from J, leaving 13 bases between them. The CDR3 has 13 residues. The CDR3 nucleotides are TGCAGTGCTTCTCGAGGCGGGCCCTACGAGCAGTACTTC. Its translation is CSASRGGPYEQYF.

This clonotype has a handful of counts. The V call is TRBV7-7, the J call TRBJ2-1; 14 nucleotides match TRBD2. CDR1 is SSHAT, CDR2 FNYEAQ, per germline (reference sequence). Losses at the gene ends were 4 bases for V and 9 bases for J; bases not matched to a gene: 2. The CDR3 contains 14 residues. CDR3 residues: CASSSGLAGAEQFF. As DNA, the CDR3 is TGTGCCAGCAGCTCGGGACTAGCGGGAGCTGAGCAGTTCTTC. The full variable domain, rest sourced from reference TRBV7-7 and TRBJ2-1, is GAGVSQSPRYKVTKRGQDVTLRCDPISSHATLYWYQQALGQGPEFLTYFNYEAQPDKSGLPSDRFSAERPEGSISTLTIQRTEQRDSAMYRCASSSGLAGAEQFFGPGTRLTVL.

This chain joins TRBV7-8 and TRBJ2-7; D might be TRBD2 (6 bases). V lost 3 bases and J lost 6, with 12 bases in between. Per germline, CDR1 SGHVS and CDR2 FQNEAQ. There are 13 residues in the CDR3. The DNA of the CDR3 is TGTGCCAGCAGCTTCACTTTGGGAGGCGAGCAGTACTTC. Protein: CASSFTLGGEQYF. Full variable domain (missing parts from reference TRBV7-8 and TRBJ2-7): GAGVSQSPRYKVAKRGQDVALRCDPISGHVSLFWYQQALGQGPEFLTYFQNEAQLDKSGLPSDRFFAERPEGSVSTLKIQRTQQEDSAVYLCASSFTLGGEQYFGPGTRLTVT.

The chain employs TRBV12-3 or TRBV12-4 and TRBJ2-1; possible D gene TRBD2, 5 bases. V shed 3 bases and J shed 7 bases, with 13 bases lying between them. The CDR3 is 14 residues long. CDR3 nucleotide sequence: TGTGCCAGCAGTTTGATGGACCCGGGGAATGAGCAGTTCTTC. Its translation is CASSLMDPGNEQFF.

The chain has TRBV7-3 and TRBJ2-3; 9 bases align to TRBD1. The germline V gene encodes CDR1 SGHTA and CDR2 FQGTGA. The CDR3 totals 14 residues. J lost 4 bases, V lost 4 bases, and 3 bases had no gene match. The CDR3 spells CASSSDRGADTQYF. The DNA for the CDR3 is TGTGCCAGCAGCTCGGACAGGGGTGCAGATACGCAGTATTTT.

The sample holds many counts of this clonotype. The rearrangement joins TRBV18 to TRBJ1-4; possible D gene TRBD1, 6 bases. Trimming shortened V by 6 bases and J by 4 bases, and 9 bases separated the two germline ends. CDR3 length: 13 residues. Germline V gives CDR1 KGHSH, CDR2 LQKENI. The CDR3 here is CASSKDSNEKLFF. DNA for the CDR3: TGTGCCAGCTCGAAGGACAGTAATGAAAAACTGTTTTTT. The whole variable domain, filled in from reference TRBV18 and TRBJ1-4, reads NAGVMQNPRHLVRRRGQEARLRCSPMKGHSHVYWYRQLPEEGLKFMVYLQKENIIDESGMPKERFSAEFPKEGPSILRIQQVVRGDSAAYFCASSKDSNEKLFFGSGTQLSVL.

This chain joins TRBV5-1 and TRBJ1-1; D is perhaps TRBD1 (5 bases). The CDR3 loop spans 14 amino acids. Germline CDR1 reads SGHRS; CDR2 reads YFSETQ. Trimming shortened V by 4 bases and J by 1 base, and 11 bases separated the two germline ends. CDR3 in DNA: TGCGCCAGCAGCCTTGGGACCGAGAACACTGAAGCTTTCTTT. Encoded protein: CASSLGTENTEAFF.

The chain links TRBV2 to TRBJ2-5; 13 bases match TRBD2. The CDR3 is made up of 15 amino acids. Germline V gene sequence: CDR1 SNHLY, CDR2 FYNNEI. Losses at the gene ends were 7 bases for V and 3 bases for J; bases not matched to a gene: 5. The CDR3 loop is CASILGLAGKETQYF. The CDR3, as DNA: TGTGCCAGCATCCTGGGACTAGCGGGAAAAGAGACCCAGTACTTC.

The V and J genes are TRBV3-1 and TRBJ2-1; D not resolved. Germline values: CDR1 LGHDT, CDR2 YNNKEL (reference sequence). Trimming shortened V by 4 bases and J by 7 bases, and 17 bases separated the two germline ends. The length of the CDR3 is 15 residues. CDR3 bases: TGTGCCAGCAGCCCCTACCAGAGACCAACAAATGAGCAGTTCTTC. Translating it yields CASSPYQRPTNEQFF.